These T cell receptor beta chains were read from a single sample in a study of T-cell reconstitution after alpha-beta-depleted transplantation in children. TCRdb used MiXCR to reprocess the PCR reads, holding one entry per CDR3 protein. The sample holds 400,000 to 500,000 distinct CDR3 sequences, roughly a tenth seen once. Sequenced here: PBMCs from the stem cell graft donor, sampled from the stem cell graft. Receptors originate from a human donor who donated a stem cell graft to a child with acute myeloid leukemia. Both conserved end residues are part of each CDR3. The order of the fields is J gene, D gene, V gene, clone size, CDR3 protein, CDR3 DNA. D genes are given only for firm matches. Not every row has a clone size; where given, it reads once, few, many or a size class.

j_call: TRBJ1-6; d_call: .; v_call: TRBV20-1; clone_size: many; cdr3_aa: CSAGDRNSPLHF; cdr3_nt: TGCAGTGCTGGGGACCGTAATTCACCCCTCCACTTT
j_call: TRBJ1-1; d_call: TRBD1; v_call: TRBV20-1; clone_size: few; cdr3_aa: CSAPDRALALNTEAFF; cdr3_nt: TGCAGTGCACCAGACAGGGCTCTGGCCCTGAACACTGAAGCTTTCTTT
j_call: TRBJ1-5; d_call: TRBD1; v_call: TRBV3-1; clone_size: few; cdr3_aa: CASSQQGARQPQHF; cdr3_nt: TGTGCCAGCAGCCAACAGGGGGCCAGGCAGCCCCAGCATTTT
j_call: TRBJ2-2; d_call: .; v_call: TRBV5-5; clone_size: .; cdr3_aa: CVSSFWVTGELFF; cdr3_nt: TGTGTCAGCAGCTTTTGGGTCACCGGGGAGCTGTTTTTT
j_call: TRBJ2-1; d_call: TRBD2; v_call: TRBV5-1; clone_size: many; cdr3_aa: CASSLSLSGGPGEQFF; cdr3_nt: TGCGCCAGCAGCTTGAGTTTGTCGGGAGGGCCCGGTGAGCAGTTCTTC
j_call: TRBJ1-1; d_call: .; v_call: TRBV5-1; clone_size: many; cdr3_aa: CASSSTPNTEAFF; cdr3_nt: TGCGCCAGCAGCTCGACACCCAACACTGAAGCTTTCTTT
j_call: TRBJ2-4; d_call: .; v_call: TRBV7-9; clone_size: .; cdr3_aa: CASSFAGINIQYF; cdr3_nt: TGTGCCAGCAGCTTTGCAGGGATAAACATTCAGTACTTC
j_call: TRBJ2-6; d_call: .; v_call: TRBV7-8; clone_size: many; cdr3_aa: CASSLNPAGANVLTF; cdr3_nt: TGTGCCAGCAGCTTAAACCCGGCTGGGGCCAACGTCCTGACTTTC
j_call: TRBJ2-2; d_call: .; v_call: TRBV20-1; clone_size: .; cdr3_aa: CSARVAGDHGELFF; cdr3_nt: TGCAGTGCTAGAGTCGCAGGGGACCACGGGGAGCTGTTTTTT
j_call: TRBJ2-6; d_call: TRBD2; v_call: TRBV12-3/TRBV12-4; clone_size: .; cdr3_aa: CASSFVGTSGGAGSGANVLTF; cdr3_nt: TGTGCCAGCAGTTTCGTTGGGACTAGCGGGGGGGCGGGGTCTGGGGCCAACGTCCTGACTTTC
j_call: TRBJ2-7; d_call: TRBD1; v_call: TRBV20-1; clone_size: many; cdr3_aa: CSASDRDPYEQYF; cdr3_nt: TGCAGTGCTAGTGACAGGGATCCCTACGAGCAGTACTTC
j_call: TRBJ2-1; d_call: .; v_call: TRBV20-1; clone_size: few; cdr3_aa: CSATPLPGLGNNEQFF; cdr3_nt: TGCAGTGCTACCCCCCTGCCGGGACTGGGTAACAATGAGCAGTTCTTC
j_call: TRBJ2-2; d_call: .; v_call: TRBV21-1; clone_size: .; cdr3_aa: CASSKAPGSDTGELFF; cdr3_nt: TGTGCCAGCAGCAAAGCCCCGGGATCAGACACCGGGGAGCTGTTTTTT
j_call: TRBJ1-4; d_call: TRBD1; v_call: TRBV29-1; clone_size: .; cdr3_aa: CSVGAGQGEKLFF; cdr3_nt: TGCAGCGTTGGTGCCGGACAGGGGGAAAAACTGTTTTTT
j_call: TRBJ1-1; d_call: .; v_call: TRBV12-3/TRBV12-4; clone_size: few; cdr3_aa: CASSLEGGTAEAFF; cdr3_nt: TGTGCCAGCAGTTTGGAGGGAGGAACGGCTGAAGCTTTCTTT
j_call: TRBJ1-4; d_call: .; v_call: TRBV5-1; clone_size: .; cdr3_aa: CASSLVLGRSSTFATNEKLFF; cdr3_nt: TGCGCCAGCAGCTTGGTATTGGGGCGATCCTCTACGTTTGCAACTAATGAAAAACTGTTTTTT
j_call: TRBJ2-7; d_call: .; v_call: TRBV12-3/TRBV12-4; clone_size: .; cdr3_aa: CASSPTVLREQYF; cdr3_nt: TGTGCCAGCAGCCCAACGGTGCTACGAGAGCAGTACTTC
j_call: TRBJ2-6; d_call: TRBD1; v_call: TRBV25-1; clone_size: .; cdr3_aa: CASSELNGTGSSGANVLTF; cdr3_nt: TGTGCCAGCAGTGAATTGAATGGGACAGGGAGCTCTGGGGCCAACGTCCTGACTTTC
j_call: TRBJ2-5; d_call: TRBD1; v_call: TRBV10-3; clone_size: few; cdr3_aa: CAISDPNRGPETQYF; cdr3_nt: TGTGCCATCAGTGACCCGAACAGGGGGCCTGAGACCCAGTACTTC
j_call: TRBJ2-1; d_call: .; v_call: TRBV20-1; clone_size: many; cdr3_aa: CSAAGLSVSYNEQFF; cdr3_nt: TGCAGTGCAGCGGGCCTAAGCGTCTCCTACAATGAGCAGTTCTTC
j_call: TRBJ2-5; d_call: .; v_call: TRBV6-1; clone_size: many; cdr3_aa: CASSEREGGLTQYF; cdr3_nt: TGTGCCAGCAGTGAAAGGGAAGGTGGACTGACCCAGTACTTC
j_call: TRBJ2-5; d_call: TRBD2; v_call: TRBV7-9; clone_size: few; cdr3_aa: CASSSGLAGVSETQYF; cdr3_nt: TGTGCCAGCAGCTCCGGACTAGCGGGGGTGTCAGAGACCCAGTACTTC
j_call: TRBJ2-3; d_call: TRBD1; v_call: TRBV5-1; clone_size: .; cdr3_aa: CASTRQGLTDTQYF; cdr3_nt: TGCGCCAGCACCAGACAGGGGTTGACAGATACGCAGTATTTT
j_call: TRBJ1-4; d_call: TRBD1; v_call: TRBV6-1; clone_size: few; cdr3_aa: CASSGRTGEKLFF; cdr3_nt: TGTGCCAGCAGTGGCAGGACAGGAGAAAAACTGTTTTTT
j_call: TRBJ1-1; d_call: .; v_call: TRBV9; clone_size: .; cdr3_aa: CASSVAPQGNTEAFF; cdr3_nt: TGTGCCAGCAGCGTAGCCCCCCAGGGGAACACTGAAGCTTTCTTT